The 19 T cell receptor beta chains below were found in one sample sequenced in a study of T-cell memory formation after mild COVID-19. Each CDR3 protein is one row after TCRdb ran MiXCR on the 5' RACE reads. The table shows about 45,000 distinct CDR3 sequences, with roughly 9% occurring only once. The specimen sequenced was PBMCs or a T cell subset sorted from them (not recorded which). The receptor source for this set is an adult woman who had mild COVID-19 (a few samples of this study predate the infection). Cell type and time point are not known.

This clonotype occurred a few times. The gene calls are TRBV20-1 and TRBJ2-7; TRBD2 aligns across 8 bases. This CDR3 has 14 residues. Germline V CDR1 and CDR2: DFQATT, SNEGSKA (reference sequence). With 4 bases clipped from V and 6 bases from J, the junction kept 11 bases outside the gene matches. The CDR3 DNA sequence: TGCAGTGCTAAAGATAGCGGGAAGTCTCCCGAGCAGTACTTC. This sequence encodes CSAKDSGKSPEQYF.

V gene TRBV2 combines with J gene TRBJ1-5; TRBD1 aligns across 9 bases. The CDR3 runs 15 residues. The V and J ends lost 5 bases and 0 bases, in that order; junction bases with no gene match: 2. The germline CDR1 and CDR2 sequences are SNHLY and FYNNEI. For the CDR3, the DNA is TGTGCCAGCAGTAGGGACAGGGCTAGCAATCAGCCCCAGCATTTT. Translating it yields CASSRDRASNQPQHF.

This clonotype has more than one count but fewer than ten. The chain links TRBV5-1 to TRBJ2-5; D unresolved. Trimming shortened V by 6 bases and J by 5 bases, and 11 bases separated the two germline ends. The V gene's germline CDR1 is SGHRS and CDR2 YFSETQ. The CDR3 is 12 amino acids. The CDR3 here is CASTQLGETQYF. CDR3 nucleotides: TGCGCCAGCACACAGCTGGGGGAGACCCAGTACTTC.

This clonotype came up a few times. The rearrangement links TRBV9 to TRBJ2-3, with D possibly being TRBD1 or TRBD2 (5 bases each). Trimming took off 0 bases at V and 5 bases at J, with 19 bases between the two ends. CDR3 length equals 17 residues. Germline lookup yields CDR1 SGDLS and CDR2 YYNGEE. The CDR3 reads CASSVEGRPGLVDTQYF. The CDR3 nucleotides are TGTGCCAGCAGCGTAGAGGGCAGGCCGGGGCTGGTAGATACGCAGTATTTT.

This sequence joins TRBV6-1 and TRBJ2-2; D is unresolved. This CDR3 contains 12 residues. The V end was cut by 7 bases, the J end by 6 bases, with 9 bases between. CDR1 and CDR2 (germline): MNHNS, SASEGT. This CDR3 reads CASTVGAGELFF. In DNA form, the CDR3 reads TGTGCCAGCACGGTGGGTGCCGGGGAGCTGTTTTTT.

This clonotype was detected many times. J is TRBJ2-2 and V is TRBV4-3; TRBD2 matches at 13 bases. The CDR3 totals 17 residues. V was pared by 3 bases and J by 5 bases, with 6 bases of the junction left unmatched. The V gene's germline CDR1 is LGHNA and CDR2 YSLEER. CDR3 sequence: CASSHPPGLAGTGELFF. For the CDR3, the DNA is TGCGCCAGCAGCCACCCACCGGGACTAGCGGGAACCGGGGAGCTGTTTTTT.

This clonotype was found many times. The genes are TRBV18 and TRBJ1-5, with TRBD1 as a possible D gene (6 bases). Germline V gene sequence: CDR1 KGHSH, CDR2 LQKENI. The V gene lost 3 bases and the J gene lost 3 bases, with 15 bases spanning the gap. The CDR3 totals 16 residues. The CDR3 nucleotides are TGTGCCAGCTCACCCCCTGGCAGGGGTAACAATCAGCCCCAGCATTTT. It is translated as CASSPPGRGNNQPQHF.

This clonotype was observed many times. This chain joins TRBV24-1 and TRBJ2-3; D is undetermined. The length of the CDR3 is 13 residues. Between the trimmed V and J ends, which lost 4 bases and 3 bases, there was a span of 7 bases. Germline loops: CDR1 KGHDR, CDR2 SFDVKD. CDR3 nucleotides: TGTGCCACCAGTGAACCGCCTACAGATACGCAGTATTTT. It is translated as CATSEPPTDTQYF.

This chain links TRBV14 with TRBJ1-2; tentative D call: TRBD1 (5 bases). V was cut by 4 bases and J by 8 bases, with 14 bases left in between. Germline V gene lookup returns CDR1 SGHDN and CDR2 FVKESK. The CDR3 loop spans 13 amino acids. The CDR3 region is CASSPGVRGGYTF. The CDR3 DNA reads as TGTGCCAGCAGCCCCGGGGTTAGGGGCGGCTACACCTTC.

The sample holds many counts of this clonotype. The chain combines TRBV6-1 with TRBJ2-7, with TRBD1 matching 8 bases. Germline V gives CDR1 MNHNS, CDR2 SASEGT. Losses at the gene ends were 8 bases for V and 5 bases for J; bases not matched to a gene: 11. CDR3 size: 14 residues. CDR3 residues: CASLEGTGGNEQYF. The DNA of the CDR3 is TGTGCCAGCCTCGAGGGGACAGGAGGTAACGAGCAGTACTTC.

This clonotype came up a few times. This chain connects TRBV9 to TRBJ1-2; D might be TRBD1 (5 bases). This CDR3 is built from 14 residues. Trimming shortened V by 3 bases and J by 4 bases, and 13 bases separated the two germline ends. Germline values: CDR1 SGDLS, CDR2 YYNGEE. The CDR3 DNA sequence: TGTGCCAGCAGCGGTGAGGGGACGGGCTATGGCTACACCTTC. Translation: CASSGEGTGYGYTF.

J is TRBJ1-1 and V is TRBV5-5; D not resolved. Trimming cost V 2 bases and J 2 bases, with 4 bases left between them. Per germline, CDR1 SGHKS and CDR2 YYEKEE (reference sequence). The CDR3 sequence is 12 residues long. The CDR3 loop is CASSFSNTEAFF. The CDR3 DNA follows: TGTGCCAGCAGCTTTTCCAACACTGAAGCTTTCTTT.

DNA of the CDR3: TGTGCCAGCAGCTCAGGGACAGGGATCTACAATGAGCAGTTCTTC. Translation gives CASSSGTGIYNEQFF. The chain couples TRBV7-8 to TRBJ2-1; 9 bases fit TRBD1. This CDR3 is 15 amino acids long. V was clipped by 4 bases and J by 3 bases; unmatched bases: 4. Germline-derived CDR1 and CDR2 are SGHVS and FQNEAQ. The full variable domain, completed using reference TRBV7-8 and TRBJ2-1, is GAGVSQSPRYKVAKRGQDVALRCDPISGHVSLFWYQQALGQGPEFLTYFQNEAQLDKSGLPSDRFFAERPEGSVSTLKIQRTQQEDSAVYLCASSSGTGIYNEQFFGPGTRLTVL.

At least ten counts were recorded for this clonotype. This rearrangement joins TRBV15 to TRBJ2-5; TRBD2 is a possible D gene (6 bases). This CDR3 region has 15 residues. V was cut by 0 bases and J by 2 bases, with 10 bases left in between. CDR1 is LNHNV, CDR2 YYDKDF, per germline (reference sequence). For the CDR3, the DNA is TGTGCCACCAGCAGAGATCCGGGAGTGCAAGAGACCCAGTACTTC. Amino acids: CATSRDPGVQETQYF.

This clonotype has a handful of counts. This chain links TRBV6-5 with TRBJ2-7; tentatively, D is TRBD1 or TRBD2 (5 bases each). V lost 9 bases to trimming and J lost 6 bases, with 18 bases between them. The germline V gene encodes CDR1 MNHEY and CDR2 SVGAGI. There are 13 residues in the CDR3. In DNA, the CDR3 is TGTGCCAGGAGGGACCGCCCCTGGGGCGAGCAGTACTTC. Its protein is CARRDRPWGEQYF.

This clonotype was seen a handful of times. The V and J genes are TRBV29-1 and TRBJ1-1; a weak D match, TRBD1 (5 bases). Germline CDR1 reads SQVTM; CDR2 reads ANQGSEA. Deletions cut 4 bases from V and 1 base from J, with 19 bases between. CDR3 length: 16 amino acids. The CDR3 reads CSVGGPVGRENTEAFF. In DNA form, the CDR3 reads TGCAGCGTTGGAGGACCGGTGGGACGGGAGAACACTGAAGCTTTCTTT.

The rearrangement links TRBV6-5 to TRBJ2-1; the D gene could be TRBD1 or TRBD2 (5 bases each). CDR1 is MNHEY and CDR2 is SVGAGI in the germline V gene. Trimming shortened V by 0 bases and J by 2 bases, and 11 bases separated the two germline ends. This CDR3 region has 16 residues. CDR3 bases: TGTGCCAGCAGTTACTCGGGGGAGTTGGCCTACAATGAGCAGTTCTTC. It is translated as CASSYSGELAYNEQFF.

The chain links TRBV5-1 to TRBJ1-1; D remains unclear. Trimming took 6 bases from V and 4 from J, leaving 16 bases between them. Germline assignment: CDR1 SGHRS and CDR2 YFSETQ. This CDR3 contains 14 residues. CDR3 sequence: CASTAGGRSTEAFF. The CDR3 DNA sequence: TGCGCCAGCACCGCGGGTGGGCGGAGCACTGAAGCTTTCTTT.

The CDR3 here is CASSLGRQAHYGYTF. The DNA of the CDR3 is TGTGCCAGCAGCTTAGGCAGACAGGCCCACTATGGCTACACCTTC. The chain is built from TRBV7-2 and TRBJ1-2, with TRBD1 as a possible D gene (6 bases). The CDR3 covers 15 residues. Trimming shortened V by 1 base and J by 3 bases, and 12 bases separated the two germline ends. The germline gives CDR1 SGHTA, CDR2 FQGNSA. The full variable domain, rest sourced from reference TRBV7-2 and TRBJ1-2, is GAGVSQSPSNKVTEKGKDVELRCDPISGHTALYWYRQSLGQGLEFLIYFQGNSAPDKSGLPSDRFSAERTGGSVSTLTIQRTQQEDSAVYLCASSLGRQAHYGYTFGSGTRLTVV.